The 21 T cell receptor beta chains below all came from one sample that was sequenced in a study of Ad26.COV2.S vaccination and SARS-CoV-2 variants. Treatment in this sample: roughly 20 received Ad26.COV2.S at low or high dose, single or two shots; several received placebo; per-sample allocation not given. Specimens were obtained on day 63 following the first vaccine or placebo injection. Repertoires were generated with immunoSEQ multiplex PCR, while TCRdb's copy carries only in-frame clones and drops some. The repertoire holds hundreds of thousands of clones, with about 90% as singletons. The source was peripheral blood, collected in a trial of Ad26.COV2.S vaccine versus placebo. These receptors were taken from a person between 18 and 59 years old who received the Ad26.COV2.S COVID-19 vaccine or a placebo.

The rearrangement joins TRBV11-2 to TRBJ2-3, with D unclear. With 2 bases removed from V and 4 bases from J, the gap between germline ends came to 13 bases. In germline, CDR1 is SGHAT, CDR2 FQNNGV. The CDR3 loop spans 15 amino acids. CDR3 amino acids: CASSLRKLFPDTQYF. DNA for the CDR3: TGTGCCAGCAGCTTAAGAAAACTTTTCCCAGATACGCAGTATTTT. The full variable domain, its missing parts supplied by reference TRBV11-2 and TRBJ2-3, is EAGVAQSPRYKIIEKRQSVAFWCNPISGHATLYWYQQILGQGPKLLIQFQNNGVVDDSQLPKDRFSAERLKGVDSTLKIQPAKLEDSAVYLCASSLRKLFPDTQYFGPGTRLTVL.

The gene calls are TRBV2 and TRBJ2-1; possibly TRBD2 for D (6 bases). Germline assignment: CDR1 SNHLY and CDR2 FYNNEI. V was clipped by 2 bases and J by 6 bases, with 17 bases between them. This CDR3 is built from 16 residues. This CDR3 reads CASSELGLSSSNEQFF. The CDR3 DNA sequence: TGTGCCAGCAGTGAACTGGGACTCTCTTCGTCCAATGAGCAGTTCTTC.

The chain carries TRBV7-8 and TRBJ1-1; D call uncertain. Between the trimmed V and J ends, which lost 5 bases and 0 bases, there was a span of 7 bases. CDR1 and CDR2 (germline): SGHVS, FQNEAQ. The CDR3 contains 13 residues. The CDR3 loop reads CASSGHMNTEAFF. The CDR3 DNA is TGTGCCAGCAGCGGTCATATGAACACTGAAGCTTTCTTT.

This chain connects TRBV25-1 to TRBJ1-2, with D maybe TRBD1 (6 bases). The ends were cut back, 10 bases at V and 4 bases at J, with 16 bases in the middle. The CDR3 sequence is 13 residues long. The germline V gene encodes CDR1 MGHDK and CDR2 SYGVNS. The CDR3 region is CAKRGGPPYGYTF. The CDR3 DNA reads TGTGCCAAGAGGGGGGGGCCCCCCTATGGCTACACCTTC.

Only a few counts were recorded for this clone. This chain connects TRBV15 to TRBJ1-1, with D hard to call. Trimming removed 3 bases from V and 2 bases from J, with 10 bases in between. The CDR3 consists of 14 residues. CDR1 is LNHNV and CDR2 is YYDKDF in the germline V gene (reference sequence). The CDR3 loop reads CATSRAHGNTEAFF. CDR3 DNA sequence: TGTGCCACCAGCAGGGCACACGGCAACACTGAAGCTTTCTTT.

V usage is TRBV2 and J usage is TRBJ1-5, with D unresolved. Germline CDR1 is SNHLY and CDR2 is FYNNEI. This CDR3 comprises 14 residues. V was clipped by 4 bases and J by 0 bases, with 7 bases between them. The chain's CDR3 is CASSGPNSNQPQHF. CDR3 sequence (DNA): TGTGCCAGCAGTGGACCTAATAGCAATCAGCCCCAGCATTTT.

The chain employs TRBV7-9 and TRBJ2-5, with TRBD1 matching 8 bases. CDR3 length: 15 amino acids. The V gene's germline CDR1 is SEHNR and CDR2 FQNEAQ (reference sequence). Germline trimming cut 3 bases from V and 0 bases from J; bases unmatched to any gene: 3. For the CDR3, the DNA is TGTGCCAGCAGCTTGGGACAGGTCTACCAAGAGACCCAGTACTTC. Amino acid sequence: CASSLGQVYQETQYF.

The chain has TRBV3-1 (or the pseudogene TRBV3-2) and TRBJ2-3; TRBD2 matches 7 bases. The germline CDR1 and CDR2 sequences are LGHDT and YNNKEL (reference sequence). The CDR3 is made up of 17 amino acids. V dropped 3 bases and J dropped 2; count of bases not matched to a gene: 11. The CDR3, as DNA: TGTGCCAGCAGCCACCGACTTACTAGCGCCTCCACAGATACGCAGTATTTT. This sequence encodes CASSHRLTSASTDTQYF.

The chain has TRBV7-8 and TRBJ2-3; D uncertain. This CDR3 region has 11 residues. Trimming removed 5 bases at V and 10 bases at J, with 10 bases between. Germline CDR1 and CDR2: SGHVS and FQNEAQ. The DNA of the CDR3 is TGTGCCAGCAGCCCCGGGCCGGCGCAGTATTTT. It specifies CASSPGPAQYF.

The chain is built from TRBV29-1 and TRBJ2-3; D may match TRBD1 or TRBD2 (6 bases each). This CDR3 region has 13 residues. The V end lost 5 bases, the J end lost 4 bases, and 13 bases lay between the germline ends. Germline assignment: CDR1 SQVTM and CDR2 ANQGSEA. Here the CDR3 reads CSVTGSGADTQYF. CDR3 bases: TGCAGCGTTACAGGGTCGGGGGCAGATACGCAGTATTTT.

This clone appeared a single time. The chain has TRBV11-2 and TRBJ2-1, with TRBD2 as a possible D gene (6 bases). The CDR3 runs 15 residues. Germline V gives CDR1 SGHAT, CDR2 FQNNGV. Trimming stripped 5 bases from V and 2 bases from J, with 13 bases between. In nucleotides, the CDR3 is TGTGCCAGCAGCCCCCGGGACTCAACCTACAATGAGCAGTTCTTC. This codes for CASSPRDSTYNEQFF.

This chain joins TRBV6-5 and TRBJ2-1, with D unclear. The V and J ends lost 5 bases and 4 bases respectively, with 15 bases between them. CDR3 size: 15 residues. Germline V CDR1 and CDR2: MNHEY, SVGAGI. Written as DNA, the CDR3 is TGTGCCAGCAGTCCCGCCCCTTTCCCTTACAATGAGCAGTTCTTC. Its protein product is CASSPAPFPYNEQFF.

The rearrangement joins TRBV3-1 (or the pseudogene TRBV3-2) to TRBJ2-7, with 7 bases fitting TRBD2. Unmatched junction bases numbered 7, after V lost 1 base and J lost 4 bases. CDR1 and CDR2 (germline): LGHDT, YNNKEL (reference sequence). This CDR3 is 15 amino acids long. The CDR3 here is CASSQVASGRYEQYF. The CDR3 DNA sequence: TGTGCCAGCAGCCAAGTTGCTAGCGGAAGATACGAGCAGTACTTC.

V gene TRBV30 combines with J gene TRBJ2-1, with D unclear. Germline CDR1 is GTSNPN and CDR2 is SVGIG (reference sequence). The CDR3 totals 12 residues. Trimming cost V 5 bases and J 7 bases, with 12 bases left between them. CDR3 coding DNA: TGTGCCTGGGGCGGCTCCGGGAATGAGCAGTTCTTC. Encoded protein: CAWGGSGNEQFF.

On this clone: This specimen includes other DNA sequences encoding the same CDR3. CDR3 protein: CASSPSYGYTF. Here the CDR3 DNA reads TGTGCCAGCAGTCCTAGCTATGGCTACACCTTC. The chain links TRBV2 to TRBJ1-2, with unresolved D. The CDR3 contains 11 residues. V shed 5 bases and J shed 4 bases, with 5 bases lying between them. Germline loops: CDR1 SNHLY, CDR2 FYNNEI.

The genes are TRBV7-9 and TRBJ2-5; the D is unclear. The ends were cut back, 6 bases at V and 0 bases at J, with 14 bases in the middle. CDR1 is SEHNR and CDR2 is FQNEAQ in the germline V gene (reference sequence). The CDR3 contains 15 residues. CDR3 sequence: CASRLTQRDQETQYF. Here the CDR3 DNA reads TGTGCCAGCAGATTGACCCAAAGGGACCAAGAGACCCAGTACTTC.

This clone came up once. The J gene is TRBJ2-3, the V gene TRBV10-3, with 9 bases identical to TRBD2. The junction had 4 bases not matched to a gene; V was cut back by 8 bases and J by 4 bases. The germline V gene encodes CDR1 ENHRY and CDR2 SYGVKD. The CDR3 totals 13 residues. CDR3 in DNA: TGTGCCATCTGCCCTAGCGGGGCAGATACGCAGTATTTT. Encoded protein: CAICPSGADTQYF.

This chain uses TRBV18 with TRBJ2-3; 8 bases fit TRBD1. The J segment lost 2 bases and the V segment lost 3 bases, leaving 4 bases of the junction unmatched. The germline V gene has CDR1 KGHSH and CDR2 LQKENI. CDR3 size: 15 residues. CDR3 coding DNA: TGTGCCAGCTCACCGACAGGGGCTGACACAGATACGCAGTATTTT. It is translated as CASSPTGADTDTQYF. Based on the CDR3 plus reference TRBV18 and TRBJ2-3, the full variable domain is NAGVMQNPRHLVRRRGQEARLRCSPMKGHSHVYWYRQLPEEGLKFMVYLQKENIIDESGMPKERFSAEFPKEGPSILRIQQVVRGDSAAYFCASSPTGADTDTQYFGPGTRLTVL.

The rearrangement uses TRBV2 and TRBJ1-5, with D tentatively TRBD1 (6 bases). The CDR3 runs 15 residues. The germline gives CDR1 SNHLY, CDR2 FYNNEI. Trimming removed 3 bases from V and 0 bases from J, with 9 bases in between. The CDR3 sequence is CASSDRGNSNQPQHF. CDR3 in DNA: TGTGCCAGCAGTGACAGGGGCAATAGCAATCAGCCCCAGCATTTT.

The chain links TRBV4-3 to TRBJ2-1; no clear D gene. CDR3 length: 11 amino acids. The V end was cut by 3 bases, the J end by 9 bases, with 6 bases between. Germline V lookup: CDR1 LGHNA, CDR2 YSLEER. For the CDR3, the DNA is TGCGCCAGCAGCCACGCCGCTGAGCAGTTCTTC. This sequence encodes CASSHAAEQFF.

The J gene is TRBJ2-7, the V gene TRBV12-3 or TRBV12-4; D might be TRBD1 (6 bases). Trimming took off 3 bases at V and 5 bases at J, with 11 bases between the two ends. The CDR3 sequence is 13 residues long. DNA for the CDR3: TGTGCCAGCAGTTTGAGGGGGTACAACGAGCAGTACTTC. Residues: CASSLRGYNEQYF.